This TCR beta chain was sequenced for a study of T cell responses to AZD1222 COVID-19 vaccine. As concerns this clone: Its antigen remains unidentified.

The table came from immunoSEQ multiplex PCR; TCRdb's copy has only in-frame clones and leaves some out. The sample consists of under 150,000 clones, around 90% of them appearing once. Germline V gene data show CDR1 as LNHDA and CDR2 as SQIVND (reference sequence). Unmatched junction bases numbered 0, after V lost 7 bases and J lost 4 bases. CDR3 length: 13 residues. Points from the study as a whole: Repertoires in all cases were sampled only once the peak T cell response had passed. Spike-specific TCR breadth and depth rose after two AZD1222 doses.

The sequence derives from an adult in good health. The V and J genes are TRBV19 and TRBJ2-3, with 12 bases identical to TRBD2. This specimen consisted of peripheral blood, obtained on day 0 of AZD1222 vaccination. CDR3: CASTSGRADTQYF. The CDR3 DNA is TGTGCCAGTACTAGCGGGAGGGCAGATACGCAGTATTTT. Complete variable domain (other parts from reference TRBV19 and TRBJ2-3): DGGITQSPKYLFRKEGQNVTLSCEQNLNHDAMYWYRQDPGQGLRLIYYSQIVNDFQKGDIAEGYSVSREKKESFPLTVTSAQKNPTAFYLCASTSGRADTQYFGPGTRLTVL.